This TCR beta chain was sequenced in a study of blood T cells in healthy people across ages. Study-wide findings and caveats: When set beside aged donors, long-lived donors presented more naive CD4+ cells and higher diversity. It was found that TCR beta diversity correlated strongly with the percentage of naive T cells.

Sample-barcoded 5' priming and a J-beta primer mix drove a second PCR of about 7 to 11 cycles. Every sample gave at least 2.5 million paired-end reads containing CDR3. Each CDR3 protein gets one entry after TCRdb re-called the 5' RACE reads with MiXCR. Of around 2 million distinct CDR3 sequences listed, approximately 39% are singletons. Comments on this clonotype: Its matching antigen is unknown.

The V gene's germline CDR1 is MNHNS and CDR2 SASEGT. The CDR3 runs to 13 residues. The junction had 4 bases not matched to a gene; V was cut back by 6 bases and J by 5 bases. V is TRBV6-1 and J is TRBJ2-1, with 7 bases aligning to TRBD1. The receptor's source is a human donor in good health. Sequencing was performed on blood. As DNA, the CDR3 is TGTGCCAGCAGATTGGGACAGAACAATGAGCAGTTCTTC. This translates into CASRLGQNNEQFF.